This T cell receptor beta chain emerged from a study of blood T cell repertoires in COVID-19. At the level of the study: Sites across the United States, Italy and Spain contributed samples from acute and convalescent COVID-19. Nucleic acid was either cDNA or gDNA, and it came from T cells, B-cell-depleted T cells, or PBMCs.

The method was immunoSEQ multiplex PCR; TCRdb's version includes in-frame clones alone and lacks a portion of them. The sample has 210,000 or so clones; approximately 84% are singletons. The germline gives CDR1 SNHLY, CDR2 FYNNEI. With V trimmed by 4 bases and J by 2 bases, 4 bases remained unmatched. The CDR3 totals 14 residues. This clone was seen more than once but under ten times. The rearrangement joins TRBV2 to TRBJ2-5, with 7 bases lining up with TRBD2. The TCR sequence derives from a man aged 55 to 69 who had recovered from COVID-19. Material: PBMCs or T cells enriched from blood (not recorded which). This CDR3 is CASSGSSGQETQYF. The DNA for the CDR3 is TGTGCCAGCAGTGGATCTAGCGGACAAGAGACCCAGTACTTC.